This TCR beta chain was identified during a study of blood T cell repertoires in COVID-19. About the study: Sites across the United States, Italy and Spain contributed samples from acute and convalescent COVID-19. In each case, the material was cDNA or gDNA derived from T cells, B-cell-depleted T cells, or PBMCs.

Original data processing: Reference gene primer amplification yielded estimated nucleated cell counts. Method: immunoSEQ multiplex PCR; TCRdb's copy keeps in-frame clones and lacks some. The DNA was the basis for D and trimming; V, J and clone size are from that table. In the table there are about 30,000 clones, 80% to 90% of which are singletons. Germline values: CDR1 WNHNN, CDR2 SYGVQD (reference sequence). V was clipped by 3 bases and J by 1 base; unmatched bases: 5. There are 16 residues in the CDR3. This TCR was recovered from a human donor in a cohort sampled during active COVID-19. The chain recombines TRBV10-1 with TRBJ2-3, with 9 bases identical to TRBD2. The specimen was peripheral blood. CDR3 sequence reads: CASSEGVAGGTDTQYF. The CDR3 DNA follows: TGCGCCAGCAGTGAAGGGGTAGCGGGGGGCACAGATACGCAGTATTTT.